This TCR beta chain was retrieved from a study of blood T cell repertoires in COVID-19. At the level of the study: The study drew acute and convalescent COVID-19 samples from the United States, Italy and Spain.

The CDR3 is 18 amino acids. CDR1 is LGHNA and CDR2 is YSLEER in the germline V gene. V lost 0 bases, J lost 6 bases, and 23 bases lay in between. Libraries were prepared by immunoSEQ multiplex PCR; TCRdb keeps only in-frame clonotypes and omits some of them. Among about 340,000 clones listed, around 88% were seen once. This clonotype was sampled from a man younger than 40 with active or convalescent COVID-19. What was sequenced was peripheral blood. The chain joins TRBV4-3 to TRBJ1-1; D is unclear. CDR3 loop: CASSQDEIRVRPGSEAFF. CDR3 nucleotide sequence: TGCGCCAGCAGCCAAGATGAGATAAGGGTCAGGCCGGGGTCTGAAGCTTTCTTT.